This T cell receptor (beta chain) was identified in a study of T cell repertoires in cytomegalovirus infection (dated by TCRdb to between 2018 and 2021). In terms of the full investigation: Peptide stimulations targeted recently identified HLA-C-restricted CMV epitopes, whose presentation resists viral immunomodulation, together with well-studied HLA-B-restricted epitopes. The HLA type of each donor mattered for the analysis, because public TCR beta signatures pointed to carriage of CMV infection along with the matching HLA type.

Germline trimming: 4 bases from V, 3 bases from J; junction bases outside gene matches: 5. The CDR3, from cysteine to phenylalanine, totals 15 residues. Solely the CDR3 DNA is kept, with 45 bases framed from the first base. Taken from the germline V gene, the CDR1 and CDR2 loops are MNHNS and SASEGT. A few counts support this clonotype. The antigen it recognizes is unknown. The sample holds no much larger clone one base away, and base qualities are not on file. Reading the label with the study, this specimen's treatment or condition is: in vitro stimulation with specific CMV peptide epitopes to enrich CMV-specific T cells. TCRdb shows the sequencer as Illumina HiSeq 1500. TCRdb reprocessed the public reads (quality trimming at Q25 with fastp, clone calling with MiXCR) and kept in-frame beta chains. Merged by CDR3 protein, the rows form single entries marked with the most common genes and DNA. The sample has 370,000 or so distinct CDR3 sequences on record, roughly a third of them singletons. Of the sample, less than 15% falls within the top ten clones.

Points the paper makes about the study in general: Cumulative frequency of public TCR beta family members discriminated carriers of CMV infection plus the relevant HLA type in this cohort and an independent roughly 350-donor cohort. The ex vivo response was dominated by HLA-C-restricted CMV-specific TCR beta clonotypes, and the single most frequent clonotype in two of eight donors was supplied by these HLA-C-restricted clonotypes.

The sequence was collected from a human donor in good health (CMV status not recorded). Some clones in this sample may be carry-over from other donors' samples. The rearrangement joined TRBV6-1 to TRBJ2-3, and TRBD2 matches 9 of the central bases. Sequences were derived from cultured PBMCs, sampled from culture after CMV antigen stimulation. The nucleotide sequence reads TGTGCCAGCAGTGTAATAGCGGGAGTGACAGATACGCAGTATTTT. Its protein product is CASSVIAGVTDTQYF.